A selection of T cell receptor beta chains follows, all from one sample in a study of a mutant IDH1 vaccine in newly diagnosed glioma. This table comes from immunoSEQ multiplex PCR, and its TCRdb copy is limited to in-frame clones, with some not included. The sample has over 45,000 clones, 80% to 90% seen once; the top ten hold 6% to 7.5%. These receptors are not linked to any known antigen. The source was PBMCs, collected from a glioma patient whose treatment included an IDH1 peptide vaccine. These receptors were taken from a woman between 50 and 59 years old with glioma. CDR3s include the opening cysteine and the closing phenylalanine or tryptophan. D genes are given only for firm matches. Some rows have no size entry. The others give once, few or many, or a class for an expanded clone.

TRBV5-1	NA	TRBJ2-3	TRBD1	CASSSGQGSTDTQYF	TGCGCCAGCAGCTCGGGACAGGGTAGCACAGATACGCAGTATTTT
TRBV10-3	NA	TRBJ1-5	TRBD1	CAIKGTGGSNQPQHF	TGTGCCATCAAAGGGACAGGGGGTAGCAATCAGCCCCAGCATTTT
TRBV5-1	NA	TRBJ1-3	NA	CASSLGDSGNTIYF	TGCGCCAGCAGCTTAGGGGACTCTGGAAACACCATATATTTT
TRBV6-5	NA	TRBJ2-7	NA	CASSYPTAPRYF	TGTGCCAGCAGTTACCCGACTGCCCCGCGGTACTTC
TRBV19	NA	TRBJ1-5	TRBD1	CASSFGTANQPQHF	TGTGCCAGTAGTTTTGGGACAGCCAATCAGCCCCAGCATTTT
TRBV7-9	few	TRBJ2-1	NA	CASSLGESSYNEQFF	TGTGCCAGCAGCCTAGGTGAGAGCTCCTACAATGAGCAGTTCTTC
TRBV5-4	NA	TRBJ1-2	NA	CASSLETNYGYTF	TGTGCCAGCAGCTTGGAGACAAACTATGGCTACACCTTC
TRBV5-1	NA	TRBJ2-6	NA	CASSLVGGRSGANVLTF	TGCGCCAGCAGCTTGGTAGGGGGGAGGTCTGGGGCCAACGTCCTGACTTTC
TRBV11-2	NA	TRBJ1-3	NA	CASSLEAGGINTIYF	TGTGCCAGCAGCTTAGAGGCCGGGGGCATCAACACCATATATTTT
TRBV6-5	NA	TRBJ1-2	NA	CASRPRGGGYTF	TGTGCCAGCAGGCCCCGGGGGGGTGGCTACACCTTC
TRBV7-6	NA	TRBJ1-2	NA	CASSPAGMVETAGYTF	TGTGCCAGCAGCCCGGCAGGGATGGTCGAGACCGCTGGCTACACCTTC
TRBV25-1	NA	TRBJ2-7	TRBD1	CASSEPGQGTYEQYF	TGTGCCAGCAGTGAACCCGGACAGGGGACCTACGAGCAGTACTTC
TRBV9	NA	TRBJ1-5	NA	CASSVGVGNQPQHF	TGTGCCAGCAGCGTAGGAGTGGGCAATCAGCCCCAGCATTTT
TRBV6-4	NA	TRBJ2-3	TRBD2	CASSESASGGTDTQYF	TGTGCCAGCAGTGAATCGGCTAGCGGGGGCACAGATACGCAGTATTTT
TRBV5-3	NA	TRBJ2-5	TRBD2	CARSLEPGGGTQYF	TGTGCCAGAAGCTTGGAGCCCGGCGGGGGGACCCAGTACTTC
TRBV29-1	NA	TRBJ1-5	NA	CSVAEGANQPQHF	TGCAGCGTTGCCGAAGGGGCCAATCAGCCCCAGCATTTT
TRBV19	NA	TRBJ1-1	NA	CASSISGVYGTEAFF	TGTGCCAGTAGTATTTCTGGGGTCTACGGCACTGAAGCTTTCTTT
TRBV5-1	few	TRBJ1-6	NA	CASSLTGTNSPLHF	TGCGCCAGCAGCTTGACAGGCACTAATTCACCCCTCCACTTT
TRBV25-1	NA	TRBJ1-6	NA	CASRETGHREGSPLHF	TGTGCCAGCAGAGAAACGGGACACCGTGAGGGTTCACCCCTCCACTTT
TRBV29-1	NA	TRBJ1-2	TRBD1	CSVTGQGGNYGYTF	TGCAGCGTTACCGGACAGGGGGGGAACTATGGCTACACCTTC
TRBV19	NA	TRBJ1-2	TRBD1	CASSTRDRDFYGYTF	TGTGCCAGTAGTACCCGGGACAGGGATTTCTATGGCTACACCTTC
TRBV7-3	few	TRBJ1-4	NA	CASSLLPNEKLFF	TGTGCCAGCAGCTTGCTGCCGAATGAAAAACTGTTTTTT
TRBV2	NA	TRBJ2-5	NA	CASSGQVLYQETQYF	TGTGCCAGCAGTGGACAGGTCCTGTACCAAGAGACCCAGTACTTC
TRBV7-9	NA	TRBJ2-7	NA	CASSLRTYEQYF	TGTGCCAGCAGCTTAAGGACGTACGAGCAGTACTTC
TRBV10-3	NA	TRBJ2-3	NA	CAIARDNPTDTQYF	TGTGCCATCGCGAGGGACAACCCCACAGATACGCAGTATTTT
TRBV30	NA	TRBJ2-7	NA	CAWSVSQRIHEQYF	TGTGCCTGGAGTGTAAGTCAGAGGATTCACGAGCAGTACTTC
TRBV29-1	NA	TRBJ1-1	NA	CSVEIRGLRSNTEAFF	TGCAGCGTGGAAATCAGGGGCCTTCGGTCCAACACTGAAGCTTTCTTT
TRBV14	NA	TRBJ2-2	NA	CASSQGGVKRARPGELFF	TGTGCCAGCAGCCAAGGAGGGGTAAAGAGGGCGAGACCCGGGGAGCTGTTTTTT
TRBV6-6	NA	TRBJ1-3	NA	CASSYLFTNSGNTIYF	TGTGCCAGCAGTTACTTGTTCACGAACTCTGGAAACACCATATATTTT
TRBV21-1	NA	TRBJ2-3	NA	CASSGRGGSTDTQYF	TGTGCCAGCAGCGGCCGGGGGGGTAGCACAGATACGCAGTATTTT
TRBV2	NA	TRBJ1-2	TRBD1	CASSGTGVSRYTF	TGTGCCAGCAGCGGGACAGGCGTATCTCGCTACACCTTC